A single sample is the source of the 18 T cell receptor beta chains below, sequenced in a study of T cell responses to AZD1222 COVID-19 vaccine. Clones were read by immunoSEQ multiplex PCR, and TCRdb kept only the in-frame ones, dropping some. The table has more than 110,000 clones, 88% seen once. The sequenced sample was peripheral blood, obtained 28 days after the second AZD1222 dose. All receptors derive from an adult who received the AZD1222 COVID-19 vaccine.

The chain joins TRBV5-6 to TRBJ1-6; 9 positions agree with TRBD1. The CDR3 spans 19 residues. V lost 2 bases to trimming and J lost 1 base; unmatched junction nucleotides: 10. Germline V gene data show CDR1 as SGHDT and CDR2 as YYEEEE. CDR3 residues: CASSFYRGLRGSYNSPLHF. The CDR3 DNA follows: TGTGCCAGCAGCTTTTACAGGGGGCTGAGGGGGTCCTATAATTCACCCCTCCACTTT. Full variable domain (remainder filled in from reference TRBV5-6 and TRBJ1-6): DAGVTQSPTHLIKTRGQQVTLRCSPKSGHDTVSWYQQALGQGPQFIFQYYEEEERQRGNFPDRFSGHQFPNYSSELNVNALLLGDSALYLCASSFYRGLRGSYNSPLHFGNGTRLTVT.

The count of this clone is one. The junction shows a germline mismatch at one end, possibly a read error. The chain recombines TRBV4-2 with TRBJ2-1, with TRBD2 matching over 8 bases. CDR3 length equals 15 residues. CDR1 LGHNA and CDR2 YNFKEQ come from the germline V gene. CDR3 loop: CASSQGTSSHNEQFF. CDR3 nucleotides: TGTGCCAGCAGCCAAGGGACTAGCTCCCACAATGAGCAGTTCTTC.

This rearrangement joins TRBV15 to TRBJ2-7; weak D call: TRBD1 (6 bases). Trimming removed 6 bases at V and 3 bases at J, with 18 bases between. This CDR3 has 15 amino acids. Germline assignment: CDR1 LNHNV and CDR2 YYDKDF (reference sequence). In DNA, the CDR3 is TGTGCCACCAGAAAGCTACAGGGTTTACTCTACGAGCAGTACTTC. Its translation is CATRKLQGLLYEQYF.

The chain carries TRBV9 and TRBJ2-1, with D tentatively TRBD1 (5 bases). Germline-derived CDR1 and CDR2 are SGDLS and YYNGEE. Trimming pared 0 bases from V and 2 bases from J, leaving 15 bases between. The CDR3 has 17 amino acids. CDR3 residues: CASSVGGAPSAYNEQFF. Written as DNA, the CDR3 is TGTGCCAGCAGCGTAGGTGGGGCTCCCTCGGCCTACAATGAGCAGTTCTTC.

Worth noting for this clone: The junction differs from germline at one of its ends, possibly a read error. This chain uses TRBV2 with TRBJ1-5; possibly TRBD1 for D (6 bases). The CDR3 covers 15 residues. Germline V lookup: CDR1 SNHLY, CDR2 FYNNEI. The CDR3 sequence: CASREGGNSNQPQHF. CDR3 coding DNA: TGTGCCAGCAGGGAAGGGGGAAATAGCAATCAGCCCCAGCATTTT.

The chain carries TRBV28 and TRBJ2-1; possible D gene TRBD2, 6 bases. V lost 6 bases and J 7 bases, leaving 19 bases between the germline ends. The germline V gene encodes CDR1 MDHEN and CDR2 SYDVKM. This CDR3 comprises 15 residues. The CDR3 sequence: CASSSPGEGRNEQFF. The CDR3 coding sequence is TGTGCCAGCAGCTCCCCTGGAGAGGGGAGGAATGAGCAGTTCTTC.

In this sample, this clone turned up once. The rearrangement joins TRBV14 to TRBJ1-1, with a possible D match to TRBD1 (5 bases). Trimming took 4 bases from V and 0 from J, leaving 15 bases between them. The CDR3 consists of 16 residues. Germline V CDR1 and CDR2: SGHDN, FVKESK. CDR3 protein: CASSPPGLFMNTEAFF. The CDR3 nucleotides are TGTGCCAGCAGCCCCCCGGGGCTTTTCATGAACACTGAAGCTTTCTTT.

CDR3: CASSSFEGGGTTEAFF. Written as DNA, the CDR3 is TGTGCCAGCAGTTCCTTCGAGGGGGGAGGAACGACTGAAGCTTTCTTT. The V call is TRBV11-2, the J call TRBJ1-1, with a tentative D call TRBD1 (6 bases). The CDR3 runs 16 residues. CDR1 SGHAT and CDR2 FQNNGV come from the germline V gene. The V gene lost 6 bases and the J gene lost 5 bases, with 22 bases spanning the gap.

The chain uses TRBV7-9 and TRBJ1-5; possible D gene TRBD1, 5 bases. V lost 1 base and J 7 bases, leaving 5 bases between the germline ends. Germline V lookup: CDR1 SEHNR, CDR2 FQNEAQ (reference sequence). The CDR3 loop spans 12 amino acids. CDR3 region: CASSLGGQPQHF. The CDR3 bases are TGTGCCAGCAGCTTAGGGGGGCAGCCCCAGCATTTT.

This clone was counted once. This sequence joins TRBV6-2 or TRBV6-3 and TRBJ1-5, with D possibly being TRBD1 (6 bases). CDR3 size: 16 residues. CDR1 MNHEY and CDR2 SVGEGT come from the germline V gene. Trimming cost V 2 bases and J 2 bases, with 13 bases left between them. The CDR3 loop reads CASSYGGGRGNQPQHF. The DNA of the CDR3 is TGTGCCAGCAGTTACGGAGGGGGTCGTGGCAATCAGCCCCAGCATTTT.

This sequence joins TRBV6-5 and TRBJ1-1; 8 bases are shared with TRBD1. With V trimmed by 5 bases and J by 10 bases, 12 bases remained unmatched. The CDR3 extends over 14 amino acids. Germline V gives CDR1 MNHEY, CDR2 SVGAGI. Here the CDR3 reads CASSIRTGRWSAFF. CDR3 nucleotides: TGTGCCAGCAGTATAAGGACAGGGAGGTGGTCAGCTTTCTTT.

This clone was recorded once. V and J are TRBV10-3 and TRBJ1-4; 8 bases are shared with TRBD1. With V trimmed by 6 bases and J by 4 bases, 7 bases remained unmatched. The CDR3 length is 15 residues. Germline V gene lookup returns CDR1 ENHRY and CDR2 SYGVKD. CDR3: CAISYDRGVNEKLFF. CDR3 DNA: TGTGCCATCAGCTACGACAGGGGTGTTAATGAAAAACTGTTTTTT.

The J gene is TRBJ1-4, the V gene TRBV2; D possibly corresponds to TRBD1 (6 bases). There are 13 residues in the CDR3. Germline V lookup: CDR1 SNHLY, CDR2 FYNNEI. Between the trimmed V and J ends, which lost 9 bases and 4 bases, there was a span of 12 bases. DNA of the CDR3: TGTGCCAGAGCGGACAGCGGTAATGAAAAACTGTTTTTT. Translating it yields CARADSGNEKLFF.

The chain couples TRBV4-3 to TRBJ2-3, with D possibly matching TRBD2 (6 bases). Trimming took 1 base from V and 2 from J, leaving 13 bases between them. CDR3 length equals 16 residues. Germline-derived CDR1 and CDR2 are LGHNA and YSLEER. The CDR3 is CASSQGNGGNTDTQYF. In DNA, the CDR3 is TGCGCCAGCAGCCAAGGAAACGGGGGAAACACAGATACGCAGTATTTT.

The CDR3 loop reads CATSDSEWGYGYTF. The CDR3 DNA reads as TGTGCCACCAGTGATTCGGAATGGGGCTATGGCTACACCTTC. The rearrangement links TRBV24-1 to TRBJ1-2; no clear D gene. V was clipped by 2 bases and J by 4 bases, with 10 bases between them. CDR3 size: 14 residues. The germline V gene encodes CDR1 KGHDR and CDR2 SFDVKD.

The chain joins TRBV19 to TRBJ1-2; D gene uncertain. CDR1 LNHDA and CDR2 SQIVND come from the germline V gene (reference sequence). This CDR3 spans 16 amino acids. V lost 5 bases and J lost 4, with 20 bases in between. In DNA, the CDR3 is TGTGCCAGTAGTCCCGGAGGGTCTATCATGGCCTATGGCTACACCTTC. As protein: CASSPGGSIMAYGYTF.

The rearrangement joins TRBV24-1 to TRBJ1-1; D is unresolved. In germline, CDR1 is KGHDR, CDR2 SFDVKD. V dropped 4 bases and J dropped 1 base, with 12 bases sitting between them. CDR3 size: 15 residues. The chain's CDR3 is CATSDSSTGNTEAFF. CDR3 in DNA: TGTGCCACCAGTGACTCCTCGACGGGGAACACTGAAGCTTTCTTT.

Regarding this clone: At one end the junction does not follow the germline gene, possibly because of a read error. This chain connects TRBV18 to TRBJ1-6; D ambiguous. From germline, CDR1 is KGHSH and CDR2 LQKENI. There are 16 residues in the CDR3. The CDR3 coding sequence is TGTGCCAGCTCGCCACTTTCCGGGTCCAAGAATTCACCCCTCCACTTT. The encoded protein is CASSPLSGSKNSPLHF.